The 23 T cell receptor beta chains below were found in one sample sequenced in a study of shared T cell receptors in the human thymus. The method was immunoSEQ multiplex PCR; TCRdb's version includes in-frame clones alone and lacks a portion of them. The table includes roughly 560,000 clones, about four fifths detected once. Another study also made use of these data, one on human thymus T cells.

Sample: thymocytes. The receptors come from a boy in the first two years of life with a congenital heart defect.

The rearrangement links TRBV28 to TRBJ1-2, with D perhaps matching TRBD1 (5 bases). The CDR3 is 12 amino acids. Between the trimmed V and J ends, which lost 5 bases and 8 bases, there was a span of 12 bases. Germline V CDR1 and CDR2: MDHEN, SYDVKM. CDR3 protein: CASSPQRGGYTF. CDR3 bases: TGTGCCAGCAGTCCACAACGGGGGGGCTACACCTTC.

The chain carries TRBV10-2 and TRBJ2-7, with D perhaps matching TRBD1 (7 bases). The CDR3 loop spans 14 amino acids. Deletions cut 8 bases from V and 5 bases from J, with 19 bases between. Germline loops: CDR1 WSHSY, CDR2 SAAADI. The CDR3 DNA reads TGCGCCAGCGGAAACGGAGGGGGCGCCGACGAGCAGTACTTC. Translating gives CASGNGGGADEQYF.

The rearrangement uses TRBV5-8 and TRBJ1-4, with TRBD1 matching 7 bases. CDR1 and CDR2 (germline): SGHTS, YDEGEE. The V segment lost 0 bases and the J segment 8 bases; nucleotides outside the gene matches: 4. The CDR3 covers 14 residues. The CDR3 sequence is CASSLVKTGEKLFF. In nucleotides, the CDR3 is TGTGCCAGCAGCTTGGTAAAGACAGGGGAAAAACTGTTTTTT. The complete variable domain, with remaining parts taken from reference TRBV5-8 and TRBJ1-4, reads EAGVTQSPTHLIKTRGQQATLRCSPISGHTSVYWYQQALGLGLQFLLWYDEGEERNRGNFPPRFSGRQFPNYSSELNVNALELEDSALYLCASSLVKTGEKLFFGSGTQLSVL.

The J gene is TRBJ1-4, the V gene TRBV19, with TRBD1 matching 10 bases. There are 15 residues in the CDR3. Germline lookup yields CDR1 LNHDA and CDR2 SQIVND (reference sequence). The J segment lost 12 bases and the V segment lost 5 bases, leaving 12 bases of the junction unmatched. CDR3 sequence reads: CASSLTGGPRRELFF. Written as DNA, the CDR3 is TGTGCCAGTAGTCTGACAGGGGGCCCCCGGAGGGAACTGTTTTTT. Complete variable domain (other parts from reference TRBV19 and TRBJ1-4): DGGITQSPKYLFRKEGQNVTLSCEQNLNHDAMYWYRQDPGQGLRLIYYSQIVNDFQKGDIAEGYSVSREKKESFPLTVTSAQKNPTAFYLCASSLTGGPRRELFFGSGTQLSVL.

The V gene is TRBV28, the J gene TRBJ2-5, with 10 bases aligning to TRBD2. There are 17 residues in the CDR3. The germline CDR1 and CDR2 sequences are MDHEN and SYDVKM. V shed 3 bases and J 9 bases; nucleotides not matched to a gene: 16. The CDR3 is CASSFGRTSGGQRPQYF. The CDR3, as DNA: TGTGCCAGCAGTTTCGGGCGGACTAGCGGAGGCCAGAGACCCCAGTACTTC.

The V call is TRBV27, the J call TRBJ1-2; tentatively, D is TRBD1 (5 bases). The V gene's germline CDR1 is MNHEY and CDR2 SMNVEV (reference sequence). V was shortened by 0 bases and J by 0 bases, with 5 bases between the two germline ends. The CDR3 is 14 amino acids. CDR3 DNA: TGTGCCAGCAGTTTATCACAGGCTAACTATGGCTACACCTTC. Amino acids: CASSLSQANYGYTF.

J is TRBJ2-5 and V is TRBV6-6; no reliable D call. Germline lookup yields CDR1 MNHNY and CDR2 SVGAGI (reference sequence). The CDR3 loop spans 14 amino acids. Trimming cost V 4 bases and J 3 bases, with 12 bases left between them. This chain's CDR3 is CASSSPSRKETQYF. CDR3 nucleotide sequence: TGTGCCAGCAGTTCCCCAAGCCGAAAAGAGACCCAGTACTTC.

The V gene is TRBV15, the J gene TRBJ2-1; 11 nucleotides align to TRBD2. The CDR3 loop spans 17 amino acids. CDR1 and CDR2 from the germline V gene are LNHNV and YYDKDF (reference sequence). V lost 2 bases to trimming and J lost 3 bases; unmatched junction nucleotides: 6. The CDR3 is CATSRRPLAGDYNEQFF. The CDR3 coding sequence is TGTGCCACCAGCAGACGACCACTAGCGGGAGACTACAATGAGCAGTTCTTC.

This chain uses TRBV2 with TRBJ2-1, with 11 bases fitting TRBD2. J gave up 5 bases and V 6 bases, and 9 bases lay outside the gene matches. This CDR3 comprises 16 residues. Germline loops: CDR1 SNHLY, CDR2 FYNNEI. The CDR3 spells CASSVAGGEGHNEQFF. CDR3 DNA sequence: TGTGCCAGCAGCGTAGCGGGAGGGGAGGGGCACAATGAGCAGTTCTTC. The whole variable domain, filled in from reference TRBV2 and TRBJ2-1, reads EPEVTQTPSHQVTQMGQEVILRCVPISNHLYFYWYRQILGQKVEFLVSFYNNEISEKSEIFDDQFSVERPDGSNFTLKIRSTKLEDSAMYFCASSVAGGEGHNEQFFGPGTRLTVL.

This chain connects TRBV5-1 to TRBJ1-2, with D possibly TRBD1 on 6 matching bases. V was clipped by 1 base and J by 3 bases, with 10 bases between them. This CDR3 is 14 amino acids long. The germline CDR1 and CDR2 sequences are SGHRS and YFSETQ. CDR3 amino acids: CASSLRGADYGYTF. CDR3 in DNA: TGCGCCAGCAGCTTGCGGGGGGCGGACTATGGCTACACCTTC. Full variable domain (remainder filled in from reference TRBV5-1 and TRBJ1-2): KAGVTQTPRYLIKTRGQQVTLSCSPISGHRSVSWYQQTPGQGLQFLFEYFSETQRNKGNFPGRFSGRQFSNSRSEMNVSTLELGDSALYLCASSLRGADYGYTFGSGTRLTVV.

V usage is TRBV30 and J usage is TRBJ2-1; 11 bases fit TRBD2. V dropped 0 bases and J dropped 5; count of bases not matched to a gene: 9. Germline CDR1 and CDR2: GTSNPN and SVGIG (reference sequence). The CDR3 runs to 17 residues. CDR3 nucleotides: TGTGCCTGGAGTGTGGTGACTAGCGGGAAGAGACACAATGAGCAGTTCTTC. Translated: CAWSVVTSGKRHNEQFF.

The chain is built from TRBV18 and TRBJ2-1; 9 bases agree with TRBD2. The CDR3 is 16 amino acids. Looked up from germline, CDR1 is KGHSH and CDR2 is LQKENI. V dropped 5 bases and J dropped 4; count of bases not matched to a gene: 9. CDR3 DNA sequence: TGTGCCAGCTCATGTTATAGCGGGAGCCCTTACAATGAGCAGTTCTTC. Protein sequence: CASSCYSGSPYNEQFF.

J is TRBJ2-7 and V is TRBV30; D possibly corresponds to TRBD2 (5 bases). The CDR3 is made up of 14 amino acids. Per the germline V gene, CDR1 is GTSNPN and CDR2 is SVGIG (reference sequence). This chain's CDR3 is CAFTIRRIHYEQYF. CDR3 nucleotides: TGTGCATTCACTATCCGGAGGATTCACTACGAGCAGTACTTC.

This chain connects TRBV30 to TRBJ1-1; D is possibly TRBD1 (5 bases). V shed 5 bases and J shed 5 bases, with 12 bases lying between them. Germline-derived CDR1 and CDR2 are GTSNPN and SVGIG (reference sequence). The CDR3 contains 12 residues. The CDR3 region has the DNA TGTGCCTGGGGTGGGGGGGGGACTGAAGCTTTCTTT. Protein: CAWGGGGTEAFF.

The chain links TRBV29-1 to TRBJ2-1; 11 bases match TRBD2. Germline CDR1 is SQVTM and CDR2 is ANQGSEA. After removal of 4 bases from V and 5 bases from J, the junction contained 4 bases not matched to a gene. This CDR3 comprises 14 residues. CDR3 sequence (DNA): TGCAGCGTTGGCGGACTAGCGGGCCACAATGAGCAGTTCTTC. Its protein is CSVGGLAGHNEQFF.

V gene TRBV7-3 combines with J gene TRBJ2-3; D is possibly TRBD2 (6 bases). The CDR3 spans 16 residues. Trimming left V 1 base short and J 5 bases short, with 16 bases between. CDR1 SGHTA and CDR2 FQGTGA come from the germline V gene. Written as DNA, the CDR3 is TGTGCCAGCAGCTTAAAAGGGTCTGTGGGGGGAGATACGCAGTATTTT. It is translated as CASSLKGSVGGDTQYF.

The chain is built from TRBV18 and TRBJ2-7, with TRBD1 matching over 7 bases. The V segment lost 4 bases and the J segment 4 bases; nucleotides outside the gene matches: 22. The CDR3 runs to 19 residues. CDR1 and CDR2 (germline): KGHSH, LQKENI. CDR3: CASSQKPSNRGPRPYEQYF. The CDR3, as DNA: TGTGCCAGCTCACAAAAACCCTCTAACAGGGGCCCGAGGCCTTACGAGCAGTACTTC.

The gene calls are TRBV2 and TRBJ1-1; D is ambiguous. V lost 3 bases to trimming and J lost 0 bases, with 32 bases between them. The CDR3 has 22 residues. Germline V gene lookup returns CDR1 SNHLY and CDR2 FYNNEI. The CDR3 reads CASSDLGIWAHRPRYMNTEAFF. CDR3 DNA: TGTGCCAGCAGTGATTTAGGCATCTGGGCTCACCGGCCTCGATACATGAACACTGAAGCTTTCTTT.

The rearrangement links TRBV12-5 to TRBJ2-7; 7 bases map to TRBD2. The CDR3 totals 15 residues. Germline values: CDR1 LGHNT, CDR2 FRNRAP. J gave up 0 bases and V 7 bases, and 9 bases lay outside the gene matches. The chain's CDR3 is CASVRRRERSYEQYF. CDR3 coding DNA: TGTGCTAGTGTCCGGAGGCGGGAGCGCTCCTACGAGCAGTACTTC. Drawing the rest from reference TRBV12-5 and TRBJ2-7, the complete variable domain is DARVTQTPRHKVTEMGQEVTMRCQPILGHNTVFWYRQTMMQGLELLAYFRNRAPLDDSGMPKDRFSAEMPDATLATLKIQPSEPRDSAVYFCASVRRRERSYEQYFGPGTRLTVT.

The rearrangement links TRBV27 to TRBJ2-7, with 8 bases lining up with TRBD2. The CDR3 is made up of 17 amino acids. Germline CDR1 is MNHEY and CDR2 is SMNVEV (reference sequence). The J segment lost 6 bases and the V segment lost 7 bases, leaving 20 bases of the junction unmatched. The CDR3 coding sequence is TGTGCCAGCAAGCGCTGCGGGGGGAAGCGGGACAACTCCGAGCAGTACTTC. This translates into CASKRCGGKRDNSEQYF.

This chain joins TRBV4-3 and TRBJ2-1, with D possibly being TRBD2 (6 bases). V lost 0 bases and J lost 3, with 18 bases in between. Per the germline V gene, CDR1 is LGHNA and CDR2 is YSLEER. The CDR3 covers 18 residues. CDR3 sequence reads: CASSQDPFWRRVYNEQFF. CDR3 in DNA: TGCGCCAGCAGCCAAGACCCCTTTTGGCGGAGGGTCTACAATGAGCAGTTCTTC.

In this sample, this clone turned up once. The rearrangement joins TRBV6-1 to TRBJ2-5; 7 bases agree with TRBD1. Germline V lookup: CDR1 MNHNS, CDR2 SASEGT. The V and J ends lost 6 bases and 5 bases, in that order; junction bases with no gene match: 9. This CDR3 is built from 14 residues. CDR3 nucleotide sequence: TGTGCCAGCAGGAGACAGGGAAAGAGGGAGACCCAGTACTTC. This encodes CASRRQGKRETQYF.

The chain recombines TRBV28 with TRBJ2-5, with D possibly being TRBD1 (5 bases). CDR1 is MDHEN and CDR2 is SYDVKM in the germline V gene. The CDR3 spans 12 residues. Between the trimmed V and J ends, which lost 5 bases and 2 bases, there was a span of 6 bases. CDR3 region: CASSDSQETQYF. DNA for the CDR3: TGTGCCAGCAGTGACAGTCAAGAGACCCAGTACTTC.